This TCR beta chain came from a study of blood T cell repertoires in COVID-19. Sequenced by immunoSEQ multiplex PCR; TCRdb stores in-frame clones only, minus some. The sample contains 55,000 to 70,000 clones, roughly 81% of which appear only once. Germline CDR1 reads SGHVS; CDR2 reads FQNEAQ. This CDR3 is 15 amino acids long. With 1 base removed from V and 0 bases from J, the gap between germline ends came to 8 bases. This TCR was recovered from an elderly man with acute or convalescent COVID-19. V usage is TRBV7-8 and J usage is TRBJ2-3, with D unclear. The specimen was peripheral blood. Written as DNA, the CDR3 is TGTGCCAGCAGCTTAGTGCCCGCGAGCACAGATACGCAGTATTTT. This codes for CASSLVPASTDTQYF.